This T cell receptor beta chain was found in a study of control samples from healthy donors and cancer patients. The protocol was immunoSEQ multiplex PCR, while the TCRdb copy is restricted to in-frame clones and leaves out a portion. The sample holds 75,000 to 100,000 clones; roughly 82% are singletons and the top ten take approximately 2%. Germline CDR1 reads SGHAT; CDR2 reads FQNNGV. Trimming took off 5 bases at V and 2 bases at J, with 13 bases between the two ends. The CDR3 totals 16 residues. This rearrangement joins TRBV11-2 to TRBJ1-6; D uncertain. The sample consisted of blood. This TCR was sampled from a man aged 60 to 75 in good health. CDR3 sequence (DNA): TGTGCCAGCAGCATATTTGCCGGGACCTATAATTCACCCCTCCACTTT. Translated, it gives CASSIFAGTYNSPLHF. Looking up the rest from reference TRBV11-2 and TRBJ1-6 gives the full variable domain: EAGVAQSPRYKIIEKRQSVAFWCNPISGHATLYWYQQILGQGPKLLIQFQNNGVVDDSQLPKDRFSAERLKGVDSTLKIQPAKLEDSAVYLCASSIFAGTYNSPLHFGNGTRLTVT.